This T cell receptor (beta chain) comes out of a study of T cell responses to AZD1222 COVID-19 vaccine. Overall study results and limits: Per reports, nearly half of all spike-specific TCRs target regions that are unmutated in variants. Dominant CD4 TCR responses targeted spike regions 160-218 and 743-854. Donors were mostly white British, more females; clonal diversity possibly underestimated. Increases in Spike-specific TCR breadth and depth were seen after two AZD1222 doses.

CDR3 length equals 13 residues. The junction had 3 bases not matched to a gene; V was cut back by 4 bases and J by 5 bases. Comment on this clone: Its antigen is currently unknown.

Using immunoSEQ multiplex PCR, the repertoire was profiled, and TCRdb retains in-frame clones only, with some absent. Of some 69,000 clones listed, 85% are singletons. The TCR sequence derives from an adult in good health. This specimen consisted of peripheral blood, obtained on day 0 of AZD1222 vaccination. J is TRBJ2-7 and V is TRBV12-3 or TRBV12-4; 9 bases line up with TRBD1. CDR3 sequence: CASSWDRVNEQYF. CDR3 nucleotide sequence: TGTGCCAGCAGTTGGGACAGGGTCAACGAGCAGTACTTC.